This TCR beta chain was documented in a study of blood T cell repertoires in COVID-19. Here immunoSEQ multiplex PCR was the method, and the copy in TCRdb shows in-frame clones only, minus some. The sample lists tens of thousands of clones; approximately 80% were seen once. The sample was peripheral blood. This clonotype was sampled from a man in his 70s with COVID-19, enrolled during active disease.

DNA for the CDR3: TGTGCCAGCAGTTTCCCCCTTCAGCCCCAGCATTTT. Protein product: CASSFPLQPQHF. The V gene is TRBV6-2 or TRBV6-3, the J gene TRBJ1-5; D is ambiguous. CDR3 length: 12 residues. V was clipped by 4 bases and J by 6 bases, with 7 bases between them. Germline V CDR1 and CDR2: MNHEY, SVGEGT.